These T cell receptor beta chains were read from a single sample in a study of T cell responses to AZD1222 COVID-19 vaccine. The method was immunoSEQ multiplex PCR; TCRdb's version includes in-frame clones alone and lacks a portion of them. The table shows about 130,000 clones, with roughly nine tenths occurring only once. The sequences come from peripheral blood, collected on day 0 of AZD1222 vaccination. The source is an adult in good health. Both conserved end residues are trimmed from each CDR3. The size entry is marked missing in some rows and otherwise reads once, few, many or a size class.

abundance: once
len: 10
v_gene: TRBV7-4
j_gene: TRBJ2-5
CDR3aa: AALGEEETQY

abundance: few
len: 12
v_gene: TRBV9
j_gene: TRBJ2-7
CDR3aa: ASSVRDSPYEQY

abundance: NA
len: 13
v_gene: TRBV28
j_gene: TRBJ2-2
CDR3aa: ATLAGGPNTGELF

abundance: NA
len: 12
v_gene: TRBV9
j_gene: TRBJ2-7
CDR3aa: ASSVAGQYYEQY

abundance: NA
len: 11
v_gene: TRBV5-4
j_gene: TRBJ2-7
CDR3aa: ASSLTGSPEQY

abundance: NA
len: 13
v_gene: TRBV12-5
j_gene: TRBJ2-7
CDR3aa: ASGLGPPSSYEQY

abundance: few
len: 10
v_gene: TRBV7-9
j_gene: TRBJ2-7
CDR3aa: ASSRPLGEQY

abundance: NA
len: 18
v_gene: TRBV10-1
j_gene: TRBJ2-2
CDR3aa: ASSESSGQGAPVGTGELF

abundance: NA
len: 11
v_gene: TRBV28
j_gene: TRBJ2-7
CDR3aa: ASSTGGVYEQY

abundance: NA
len: 14
v_gene: TRBV6-4
j_gene: TRBJ2-2
CDR3aa: ASSDSSGSGAGELF

abundance: NA
len: 13
v_gene: TRBV19
j_gene: TRBJ2-7
CDR3aa: ASSIRDRAPREQY

abundance: NA
len: 11
v_gene: TRBV2
j_gene: TRBJ2-7
CDR3aa: ASTPLAAYEQY

abundance: NA
len: 11
v_gene: TRBV4-1
j_gene: TRBJ2-7
CDR3aa: ASSPDGSLAQY

abundance: NA
len: 16
v_gene: TRBV7-2
j_gene: TRBJ2-6
CDR3aa: ASSPRGQEGYGANVLT

abundance: NA
len: 14
v_gene: TRBV4-1
j_gene: TRBJ2-7
CDR3aa: ASSQVGTSGAYEQY

abundance: NA
len: 13
v_gene: TRBV7-2
j_gene: TRBJ1-1
CDR3aa: ASSPESRQNTEAF

abundance: NA
len: 12
v_gene: TRBV14
j_gene: TRBJ1-1
CDR3aa: ASSHGDWNTEAF

abundance: NA
len: 17
v_gene: TRBV4-2
j_gene: TRBJ1-3
CDR3aa: ASSQGVIPGQGFRNTIY

abundance: once
len: 11
v_gene: TRBV7-2
j_gene: TRBJ1-1
CDR3aa: ASSRDQQGEAF

abundance: NA
len: 12
v_gene: TRBV7-9
j_gene: TRBJ2-3
CDR3aa: ASSLDPVPDTQY

abundance: NA
len: 16
v_gene: TRBV30
j_gene: TRBJ2-2
CDR3aa: AWSVTGLAGPNTGELF

abundance: few
len: 12
v_gene: TRBV15
j_gene: TRBJ1-2
CDR3aa: ATSRDRGATGYT

abundance: NA
len: 14
v_gene: TRBV27
j_gene: TRBJ1-2
CDR3aa: ASSLAPGRYNYGYT

abundance: NA
len: 14
v_gene: TRBV4-1
j_gene: TRBJ1-6
CDR3aa: ASSQEASREDSPLH

abundance: NA
len: 14
v_gene: TRBV25-1
j_gene: TRBJ1-6
CDR3aa: ASSEYKGTSWGALH

abundance: NA
len: 15
v_gene: TRBV12-5
j_gene: TRBJ2-2
CDR3aa: ASGPNRGIYDTGELF

abundance: NA
len: 13
v_gene: TRBV28
j_gene: TRBJ2-7
CDR3aa: ASSFYSGPSYEQY

abundance: NA
len: 18
v_gene: TRBV6-6
j_gene: TRBJ1-1
CDR3aa: ASSIQGAPGIIIGTTEAF

abundance: once
len: 12
v_gene: TRBV5-1
j_gene: TRBJ2-7
CDR3aa: ASSSGPGNYEQY

abundance: NA
len: 12
v_gene: TRBV25-1
j_gene: TRBJ2-3
CDR3aa: ASSAYGTSDTQY

abundance: NA
len: 13
v_gene: TRBV7-9
j_gene: TRBJ2-1
CDR3aa: ASRYRGVGDNEQF

abundance: NA
len: 9
v_gene: TRBV7-3
j_gene: TRBJ1-1
CDR3aa: ASSLPPAAF

abundance: once
len: 12
v_gene: TRBV28
j_gene: TRBJ1-2
CDR3aa: AIKTGALNYGYT

abundance: NA
len: 10
v_gene: TRBV10-3
j_gene: TRBJ1-6
CDR3aa: AISESRSPLH

abundance: NA
len: 10
v_gene: TRBV6-6
j_gene: TRBJ2-3
CDR3aa: ASRQITDTQY

abundance: NA
len: 11
v_gene: TRBV18
j_gene: TRBJ2-7
CDR3aa: ASSPKTGTEQY

abundance: once
len: 12
v_gene: TRBV18
j_gene: TRBJ2-5
CDR3aa: ASSPRELFETQY

abundance: NA
len: 13
v_gene: TRBV19
j_gene: TRBJ1-1
CDR3aa: ASSIVQGGNTEAF

abundance: NA
len: 11
v_gene: TRBV25-1
j_gene: TRBJ1-4
CDR3aa: ASSESADEKLF

abundance: NA
len: 11
v_gene: TRBV12-3/TRBV12-4
j_gene: TRBJ2-1
CDR3aa: ASSLNSYNEQF

abundance: NA
len: 15
v_gene: TRBV6-2/TRBV6-3
j_gene: TRBJ2-2
CDR3aa: ASSYSRGRLNTGELF

abundance: NA
len: 13
v_gene: TRBV11-3
j_gene: TRBJ2-6
CDR3aa: ASSPGASGANVLT

abundance: NA
len: 12
v_gene: TRBV13
j_gene: TRBJ2-7
CDR3aa: ASTPRRIFYEQY

abundance: few
len: 13
v_gene: TRBV7-2
j_gene: TRBJ1-2
CDR3aa: ASSLEWGMPVGYT

abundance: NA
len: 12
v_gene: TRBV28
j_gene: TRBJ1-6
CDR3aa: ASLRGSDNSPLH

abundance: NA
len: 12
v_gene: TRBV5-1
j_gene: TRBJ2-1
CDR3aa: ASSLGDTYNEQF

abundance: NA
len: 12
v_gene: TRBV6-5
j_gene: TRBJ2-4
CDR3aa: ASSPMVAKNIQY

abundance: NA
len: 18
v_gene: TRBV3-1/TRBV3-2
j_gene: TRBJ2-2
CDR3aa: ASSPFLLTSGGRDTGELF